Here is one T cell receptor beta chain with its context. What it binds is not known. This record comes from a study of shared clonotypes between healthy human individuals. Assay execution took place at the deep level. Method: immunoSEQ multiplex PCR; TCRdb's copy keeps in-frame clones and lacks some. The top ten clones hold about 1.5% of a sample with approximately 940,000 clones, approximately 80% of them seen once. Whole-study results and caveats: The small donor group covered limited genetic and exposure diversity. Memory subsets generally showed lower estimated richness than naive subsets. Non-shared clonotypes had lower generation probabilities than those shared by all four donors.

V gave up 1 base and J gave up 7 bases; unmatched junction bases: 5. The CDR3 contains 15 residues. Looked up from germline, CDR1 is SGHAT and CDR2 is FQNNGV. The source is a young man in good health. The V gene is TRBV11-2, the J gene TRBJ1-4; 8 nucleotides line up with TRBD1. The source material was memory CD4+ T cells sorted from blood. Subset reported: CD45RA-negative fraction. The CDR3 reads CASSLAGRGLEKLFF. Written as DNA, the CDR3 is TGTGCCAGCAGCTTAGCGGGCAGGGGGCTTGAAAAACTGTTTTTT.